Sequencing of this T cell receptor (beta chain) was carried out in a study of T cell clusters in autoimmune cytopenias. Overall study findings and caveats: Physiological T cell clusters of healthy donors were apparently absent in primary autoimmune cytopenia patients. Exclusive TRB clusters were about 2.9-fold more numerous in healthy donors than in active autoimmune hepatitis.

One tube held mixed TRB-A and TRB-B primer pools for touch-down PCR. With the multiplex PCR reads reprocessed, TCRdb shows one record per CDR3 protein and no DNA. The table for this sample gives some 14,000 distinct CDR3 sequences. TRB amplification used approximately 250 ng of peripheral blood genomic DNA. As regards this clonotype: Its antigen remains unknown.

Germline V gene sequence: CDR1 LNHDA, CDR2 SQIVND (reference sequence). The CDR3 loop spans 14 amino acids. The chain carries TRBV19 and TRBJ1-5. Material for sequencing was peripheral blood. The receptor comes from a human donor with an autoimmune cytopenia or autoimmune hepatitis (not recorded which). The CDR3 loop reads CASSISDISQPQHF.